The clone carrying this T cell receptor beta chain was seen repeatedly, ten times or more. It was RNA transcripts that yielded the amplified TCR beta CDR3 regions. HTBI primers drove first-round RT-PCR of the TCR CDR3. TCRdb called the multiplex PCR reads again in MiXCR, with one record for every CDR3 protein. The data show some 550,000 distinct CDR3 sequences, roughly 16% seen once. The CDR3 length is 14 residues. Deletions cut 5 bases from V and 8 bases from J, with 16 bases between. Germline loops: CDR1 SGHTA, CDR2 FQGTGA. This sample was included in a study of T cells in Graves' hyperthyroidism and ophthalmopathy.

V usage is TRBV7-3 and J usage is TRBJ2-1; D perhaps matches TRBD1 (6 bases). Sequenced sample: blood. This receptor was identified in a middle-aged woman with Graves' ophthalmopathy. The CDR3 spells CASSPGARGHEQFF. DNA of the CDR3: TGTGCCAGCAGCCCAGGGGCCCGAGGCCATGAGCAGTTCTTC.